The clone carrying this T cell receptor beta chain was counted ten times or more. This entry belongs to a study of identical twins. TCRdb reanalysed the 5' RACE reads using MiXCR and keeps one entry per CDR3 protein. The sample shows around 95,000 distinct CDR3 sequences, roughly 6% of them seen only once. With V trimmed by 3 bases and J by 6 bases, 8 bases remained unmatched. Germline CDR1 and CDR2: DFQATT and SNEGSKA (reference sequence). The CDR3 runs 15 residues. J is TRBJ2-7 and V is TRBV20-1; 13 positions agree with TRBD2. The origin of this receptor is a woman between 45 and 65 years old in good health. The sample taken for sequencing was memory T cells sorted from blood. CDR3 in amino acids: CSASPGLAGYGEQYV. In DNA form, the CDR3 reads TGCAGTGCTAGCCCGGGACTAGCGGGATATGGCGAGCAGTACGTC.